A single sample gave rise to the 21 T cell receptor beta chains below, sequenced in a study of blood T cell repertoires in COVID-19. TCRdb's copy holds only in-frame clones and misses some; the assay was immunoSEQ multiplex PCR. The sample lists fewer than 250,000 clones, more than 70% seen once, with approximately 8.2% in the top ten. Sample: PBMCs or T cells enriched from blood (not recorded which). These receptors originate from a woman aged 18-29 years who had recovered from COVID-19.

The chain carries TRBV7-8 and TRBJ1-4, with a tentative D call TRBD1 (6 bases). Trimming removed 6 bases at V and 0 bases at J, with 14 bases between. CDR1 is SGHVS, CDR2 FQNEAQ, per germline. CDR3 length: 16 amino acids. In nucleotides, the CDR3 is TGTGCCAGCAGTGAGGACAGTCATGCAACTAATGAAAAACTGTTTTTT. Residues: CASSEDSHATNEKLFF.

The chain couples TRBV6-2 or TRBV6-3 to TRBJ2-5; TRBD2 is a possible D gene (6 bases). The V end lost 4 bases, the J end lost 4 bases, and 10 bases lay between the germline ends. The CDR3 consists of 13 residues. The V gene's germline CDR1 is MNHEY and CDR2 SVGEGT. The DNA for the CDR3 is TGTGCCAGCAGTTTTGTGGGGGGAGAGACCCAGTACTTC. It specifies CASSFVGGETQYF.

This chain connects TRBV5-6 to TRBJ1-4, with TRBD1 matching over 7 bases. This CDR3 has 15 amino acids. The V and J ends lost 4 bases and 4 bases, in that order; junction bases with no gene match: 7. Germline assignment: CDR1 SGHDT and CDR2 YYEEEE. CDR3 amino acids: CASSIDRAVNEKLFF. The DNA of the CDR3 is TGTGCCAGCAGCATTGACAGGGCAGTTAATGAAAAACTGTTTTTT.

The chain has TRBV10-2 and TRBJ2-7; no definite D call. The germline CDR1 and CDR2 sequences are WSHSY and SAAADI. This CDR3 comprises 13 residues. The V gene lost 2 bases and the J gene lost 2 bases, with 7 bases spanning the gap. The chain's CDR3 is CASSEQTPYEQYF. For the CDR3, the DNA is TGCGCCAGCAGTGAGCAGACACCCTACGAGCAGTACTTC.

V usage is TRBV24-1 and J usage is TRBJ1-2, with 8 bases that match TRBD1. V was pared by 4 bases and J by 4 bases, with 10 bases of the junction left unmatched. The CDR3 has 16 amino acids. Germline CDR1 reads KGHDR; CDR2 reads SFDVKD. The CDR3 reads CATSDPAGTGPYGYTF. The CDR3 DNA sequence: TGTGCCACCAGTGACCCAGCCGGGACAGGCCCCTATGGCTACACCTTC.

The CDR3 reads CASSLEGQGYGYTF. CDR3 bases: TGTGCCAGCAGCTTAGAGGGACAGGGGTATGGCTACACCTTC. The chain has TRBV7-9 and TRBJ1-2, with 10 bases matching TRBD1. V shed 1 base and J 5 bases; nucleotides not matched to a gene: 1. Germline CDR1 is SEHNR and CDR2 is FQNEAQ (reference sequence). The CDR3 has 14 amino acids.

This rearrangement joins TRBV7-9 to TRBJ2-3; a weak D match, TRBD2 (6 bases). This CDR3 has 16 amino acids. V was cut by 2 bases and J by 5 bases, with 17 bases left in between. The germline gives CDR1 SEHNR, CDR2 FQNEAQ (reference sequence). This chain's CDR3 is CASSLRREMGLDTQYF. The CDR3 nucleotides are TGTGCCAGCAGCTTACGGAGGGAGATGGGATTAGATACGCAGTATTTT. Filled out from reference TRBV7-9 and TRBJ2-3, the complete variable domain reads DTGVSQNPRHKITKRGQNVTFRCDPISEHNRLYWYRQTLGQGPEFLTYFQNEAQLEKSRLLSDRFSAERPKGSFSTLEIQRTEQGDSAMYLCASSLRREMGLDTQYFGPGTRLTVL.

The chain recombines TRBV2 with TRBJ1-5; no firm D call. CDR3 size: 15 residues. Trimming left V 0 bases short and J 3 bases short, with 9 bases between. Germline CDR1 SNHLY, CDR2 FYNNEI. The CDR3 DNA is TGTGCCAGCAGTGAAGCTAGGAGTTTCAATCAGCCCCAGCATTTT. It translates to CASSEARSFNQPQHF.

The CDR3 reads CASSKTGPLTKNIQYF. CDR3 DNA: TGTGCCAGTAGTAAGACAGGCCCCTTAACCAAAAACATTCAGTACTTC. The chain joins TRBV19 to TRBJ2-4, with TRBD1 as a possible D gene (6 bases). Germline V gives CDR1 LNHDA, CDR2 SQIVND (reference sequence). Trimming took off 4 bases at V and 2 bases at J, with 15 bases between the two ends. The CDR3 covers 16 residues.

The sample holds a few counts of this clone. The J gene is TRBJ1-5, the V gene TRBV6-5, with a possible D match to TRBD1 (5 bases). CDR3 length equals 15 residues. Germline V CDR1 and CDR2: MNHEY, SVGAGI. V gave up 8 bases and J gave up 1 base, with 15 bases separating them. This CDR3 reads CASPSGDGSNQPQHF. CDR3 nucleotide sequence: TGTGCCAGCCCCTCGGGGGACGGGAGCAATCAGCCCCAGCATTTT.

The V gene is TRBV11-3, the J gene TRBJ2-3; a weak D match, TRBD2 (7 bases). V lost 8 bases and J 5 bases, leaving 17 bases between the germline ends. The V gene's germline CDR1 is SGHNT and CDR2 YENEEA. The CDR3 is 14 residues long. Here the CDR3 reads CASGKGGAEDTQYF. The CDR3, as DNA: TGTGCCAGCGGCAAGGGGGGGGCCGAAGATACGCAGTATTTT.

The CDR3 bases are TGTGCCAGCAGCTTCTTCGGGGAAACAGAAAAACTGTTTTTT. Translation: CASSFFGETEKLFF. The V call is TRBV11-2, the J call TRBJ1-4; no definite D call. This CDR3 comprises 14 residues. V shed 3 bases and J shed 8 bases, with 13 bases lying between them. From germline, CDR1 is SGHAT and CDR2 FQNNGV.

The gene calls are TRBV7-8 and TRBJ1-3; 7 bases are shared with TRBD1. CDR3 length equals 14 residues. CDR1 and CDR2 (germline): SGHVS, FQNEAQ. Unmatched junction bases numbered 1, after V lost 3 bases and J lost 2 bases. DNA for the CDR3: TGTGCCAGCAGCTTGGGGACAGCTGGAAACACCATATATTTT. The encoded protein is CASSLGTAGNTIYF.

The DNA of the CDR3 is TGTGCCAGCAGCTTAGTCCGGACAGGGGGCAGCAATCAGCCCCAGCATTTT. Translating gives CASSLVRTGGSNQPQHF. The rearrangement joins TRBV7-9 to TRBJ1-5, with 11 nucleotides matching TRBD1. CDR3 size: 17 residues. The trim removed 1 base at V and 1 base at J, leaving 3 bases unmatched. Germline V gene sequence: CDR1 SEHNR, CDR2 FQNEAQ (reference sequence).

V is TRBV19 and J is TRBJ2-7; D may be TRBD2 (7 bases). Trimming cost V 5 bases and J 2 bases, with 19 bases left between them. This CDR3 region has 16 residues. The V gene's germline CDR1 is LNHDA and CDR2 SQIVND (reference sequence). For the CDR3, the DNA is TGTGCCAGTAGTCGCTACGAGTTGGGGGGGCCCTACGAGCAGTACTTC. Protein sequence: CASSRYELGGPYEQYF.

The CDR3 sequence is CASRQGEVAKNIQYF. In nucleotides, the CDR3 is TGCGCCAGCAGACAGGGTGAGGTAGCCAAAAACATTCAGTACTTC. This chain joins TRBV4-1 and TRBJ2-4; the D gene is possibly TRBD1 (6 bases). Per germline, CDR1 MGHRA and CDR2 YSYEKL. The CDR3 runs 15 residues. V was clipped by 6 bases and J by 0 bases, with 12 bases between them.

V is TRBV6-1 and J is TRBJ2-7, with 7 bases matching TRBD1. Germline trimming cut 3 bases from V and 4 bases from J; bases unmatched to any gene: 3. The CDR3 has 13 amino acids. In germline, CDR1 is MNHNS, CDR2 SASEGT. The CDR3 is CASSEGTAYEQYF. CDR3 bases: TGTGCCAGCAGTGAGGGGACAGCGTACGAGCAGTACTTC.

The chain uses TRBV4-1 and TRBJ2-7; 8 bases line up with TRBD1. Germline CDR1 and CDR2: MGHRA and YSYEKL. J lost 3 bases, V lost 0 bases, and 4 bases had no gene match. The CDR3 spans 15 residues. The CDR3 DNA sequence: TGCGCCAGCAGCCAAGATGGGACAGGTTTCTACGAGCAGTACTTC. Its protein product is CASSQDGTGFYEQYF.

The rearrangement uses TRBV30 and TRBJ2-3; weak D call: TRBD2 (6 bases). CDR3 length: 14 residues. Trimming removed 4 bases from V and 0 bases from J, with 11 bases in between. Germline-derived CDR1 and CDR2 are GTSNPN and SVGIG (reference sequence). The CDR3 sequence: CAWTWGTSTDTQYF. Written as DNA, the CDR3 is TGTGCCTGGACCTGGGGGACTAGCACAGATACGCAGTATTTT.

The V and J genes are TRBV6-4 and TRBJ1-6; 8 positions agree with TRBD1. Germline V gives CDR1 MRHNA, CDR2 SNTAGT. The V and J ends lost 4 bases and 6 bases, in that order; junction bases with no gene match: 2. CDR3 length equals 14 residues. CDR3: CASSVDRGNSPLHF. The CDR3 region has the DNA TGTGCCAGCAGTGTCGACAGGGGTAATTCACCCCTCCACTTT.

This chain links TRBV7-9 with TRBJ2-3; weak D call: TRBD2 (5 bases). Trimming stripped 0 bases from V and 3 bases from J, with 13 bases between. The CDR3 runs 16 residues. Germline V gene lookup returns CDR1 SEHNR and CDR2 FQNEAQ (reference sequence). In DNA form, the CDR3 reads TGTGCCAGCAGCTTAGCGCCACTAGAGAGGACAGATACGCAGTATTTT. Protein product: CASSLAPLERTDTQYF.